These T cell receptor beta chains were read from a single sample in a study of post-analysis software for immune sequencing data. TCRdb processed the PCR reads anew with MiXCR; each CDR3 protein has one entry. Among about 460,000 distinct CDR3 sequences, roughly 45% were seen once, and the ten largest hold around 10%. Material: blood. The receptor set was obtained from a girl between 10 and 17 years old with multiple sclerosis. The CDR3 runs from the conserved cysteine through the conserved F or W. A D gene is named only where the DNA matches it firmly. Expanded clones get a size class; other rows say once, few or many, or leave the size out.

TRBV5-1	16	NA	TRBD2	TRBJ2-7	CASSQREVVPHNEQYF	TGCGCCAGCAGCCAGCGGGAGGTGGTTCCCCACAATGAGCAGTACTTC
TRBV27	15	once	TRBD1	TRBJ1-1	CASALSGTGGTEAFF	TGTGCCAGCGCACTCTCCGGGACAGGGGGGACTGAAGCTTTCTTT
TRBV29-1	19	NA	TRBD2	TRBJ2-3	CSVRDPGLASLVTPDTQYF	TGCAGCGTTAGGGATCCGGGACTAGCTAGTCTGGTCACTCCAGATACGCAGTATTTT
TRBV29-1	17	NA	TRBD2	TRBJ2-1	CSVVGEAGGSSYNEQCF	TGCAGCGTTGTTGGGGAAGCGGGAGGGAGCTCCTATAATGAGCAGTGCTTC
TRBV7-2	16	NA	TRBD2	TRBJ2-1	CASSYGTSLRGDEQFF	TGTGCCAGCAGCTACGGGACTAGCCTACGTGGCGATGAGCAGTTCTTC
TRBV20-1	11	NA	NA	TRBJ2-7	CSAPYSYEQYF	TGCAGTGCCCCTTATAGCTACGAGCAGTACTTC
TRBV29-1	14	many	TRBD1	TRBJ2-1	CSVDWGTGRSEQFF	TGCAGCGTTGATTGGGGGACAGGGCGGAGTGAGCAGTTCTTC
TRBV20-1	15	NA	NA	TRBJ1-2	CSATGASTPRYGYTF	TGCAGTGCTACGGGTGCCAGCACCCCTCGCTATGGCTACACCTTC
TRBV7-6	15	NA	NA	TRBJ2-2	CASSGESGASGELFF	TGTGCCAGCAGCGGCGAATCTGGGGCGTCCGGGGAGCTGTTTTTT
TRBV12-3/TRBV12-4	12	NA	TRBD1	TRBJ1-2	CASTTGGYGYTF	TGTGCCAGCACTACAGGGGGATATGGCTACACCTTC
TRBV6-2/TRBV6-3	14	NA	NA	TRBJ1-1	CASSYPQLNTEAFF	TGTGCCAGCAGTTACCCACAGCTGAACACTGAAGCTTTCTTT
TRBV9	14	few	TRBD2	TRBJ2-7	CASSVGLAGYEQYF	TGTGCCAGCAGCGTAGGACTAGCGGGATACGAGCAGTACTTC
TRBV5-1	15	NA	TRBD1	TRBJ2-1	CASSLKAGGVGEQFF	TGCGCCAGCAGCTTGAAGGCAGGGGGCGTGGGTGAGCAGTTCTTC
TRBV5-5	16	NA	TRBD2	TRBJ2-7	CASSQGLAGSPYEQYF	TGTGCCAGCAGCCAAGGACTAGCGGGCTCTCCCTACGAGCAGTACTTC
TRBV7-3	13	few	NA	TRBJ2-5	CASSLNARVAQYF	TGTGCCAGCAGCTTGAATGCCCGGGTGGCCCAGTACTTC
TRBV12-3/TRBV12-4	12	NA	NA	TRBJ2-1	CASSLATRGQFF	TGTGCCAGCAGTTTAGCTACAAGGGGGCAGTTCTTC
TRBV6-6	15	many	TRBD1	TRBJ2-5	CASSYSGTGQETQYF	TGTGCCAGCAGTTACTCCGGGACAGGACAAGAGACCCAGTACTTC
TRBV7-2	16	NA	NA	TRBJ2-1	CASSLGGGGSYNEQFF	TGTGCCAGCAGCTTAGGGGGAGGGGGTTCCTACAATGAGCAGTTCTTC
TRBV20-1	14	NA	NA	TRBJ1-1	CSARKGGPDTEAFF	TGCAGTGCGCGGAAAGGGGGGCCAGACACTGAAGCTTTCTTT
TRBV4-2	17	few	TRBD2	TRBJ2-1	CASSQAGTSGNYNEQFF	TGTGCCAGCAGCCAAGCCGGGACTAGCGGGAACTACAATGAGCAGTTCTTC
TRBV12-3/TRBV12-4	15	few	NA	TRBJ2-3	CASSPPPGATDTQYF	TGTGCCAGCAGTCCGCCGCCGGGAGCAACAGATACGCAGTATTTT
TRBV7-9	13	once	NA	TRBJ2-1	CASSWRHPNEQFF	TGTGCCAGCAGCTGGCGGCACCCTAACGAGCAGTTCTTC
TRBV5-1	14	NA	TRBD2	TRBJ2-5	CASSSRGTQETQYF	TGCGCCAGCAGCTCGCGGGGGACCCAAGAGACCCAGTACTTC
TRBV7-8	17	NA	TRBD2	TRBJ2-1	CASSAVAGGSSYNEQFF	TGTGCCAGCAGCGCCGTAGCGGGAGGGAGCTCCTACAATGAGCAGTTCTTC
TRBV20-1	15	NA	TRBD2	TRBJ2-5	CSARAPLAGVETQYF	TGCAGTGCTAGAGCTCCTCTAGCGGGAGTAGAGACCCAGTACTTC
TRBV3-1	13	NA	NA	TRBJ1-5	CASSRQGFRPQHF	TGTGCCAGCAGCCGACAAGGTTTTCGGCCCCAGCATTTT
TRBV4-1	18	few	TRBD2	TRBJ2-3	CASSHGLAGLQSTDTQYF	TGCGCCAGCAGCCACGGACTAGCGGGACTTCAAAGCACAGATACGCAGTATTTT
TRBV18	13	NA	NA	TRBJ2-1	CASSPQEEAEQFF	TGTGCCAGCTCACCACAGGAAGAAGCTGAGCAGTTCTTC
TRBV28	17	few	NA	TRBJ2-7	CASSLSSLGVDSYEQYF	TGTGCCAGCAGTTTATCCTCCTTAGGTGTGGACTCCTACGAGCAGTACTTC
TRBV29-1	13	few	NA	TRBJ1-1	CSVEDGTVTEAFF	TGCAGCGTTGAAGACGGGACGGTCACTGAAGCTTTCTTT
TRBV3-1	14	NA	TRBD1	TRBJ2-7	CASSQSDRVREQYF	TGTGCCAGCAGCCAGTCCGACAGGGTTCGCGAGCAGTACTTC
TRBV24-1	14	NA	NA	TRBJ2-3	CATSDRQGTDTQYF	TGTGCCACCAGTGATAGGCAGGGCACAGATACGCAGTATTTT
TRBV27	11	once	NA	TRBJ2-5	CASTGYGTQYF	TGTGCCAGCACCGGTTATGGGACCCAGTACTTC
TRBV5-1	15	NA	NA	TRBJ2-5	CASSLVSQGGNEQYF	TGCGCCAGCAGCTTGGTATCCCAGGGAGGCAATGAGCAGTACTTC
TRBV20-1	16	NA	TRBD2	TRBJ2-7	CSAMSPGLAGTYEQYF	TGCAGTGCTATGTCGCCGGGACTAGCGGGAACCTACGAGCAGTACTTC
TRBV7-3	14	NA	NA	TRBJ2-5	CASSSGLREKTQYF	TGTGCCAGCAGCTCAGGACTCAGGGAAAAGACCCAGTACTTC
TRBV7-9	17	NA	NA	TRBJ2-1	CASSFPPEGATRDEQFF	TGTGCCAGCAGCTTTCCCCCAGAGGGGGCGACTAGGGATGAGCAGTTCTTC
TRBV4-2	16	few	NA	TRBJ2-1	CASSQEGTGSYNEQFF	TGTGCCAGCAGCCAAGAGGGGACTGGTTCCTACAATGAGCAGTTCTTC
TRBV5-1	15	NA	NA	TRBJ2-1	CASSFAGGTYNERFF	NA
TRBV29-1	13	few	TRBD2	TRBJ2-3	CSVDSSGVDTQYF	TGCAGCGTTGATTCCAGCGGGGTAGATACGCAGTATTTT
TRBV18	15	few	TRBD1	TRBJ2-1	CASSPPGQRANEQFF	TGTGCCAGCTCACCTCCGGGACAGAGAGCCAATGAGCAGTTCTTC
TRBV6-5	12	few	TRBD1	TRBJ2-1	CASSRTGNEQFF	TGTGCCAGCAGTCGGACAGGTAATGAGCAGTTCTTC
TRBV6-6	16	NA	NA	TRBJ1-2	CASSYGRDSTNYGYTF	TGTGCCAGCAGTTACGGCAGGGACTCTACTAACTATGGCTACACCTTC
TRBV20-1	15	NA	TRBD2	TRBJ2-7	CSARDVGLAHNEQYF	TGCAGTGCTAGAGATGTGGGACTAGCCCACAATGAGCAGTACTTC
TRBV27	19	many	NA	TRBJ2-1	CASSLLQYNRDQGPYEQFF	TGTGCCAGCAGTTTATTACAGTACAACCGGGACCAGGGGCCCTATGAGCAGTTCTTC
TRBV5-5	15	NA	TRBD1	TRBJ1-5	CASSPLTGRNQPQHF	TGTGCCAGCAGCCCCTTGACAGGGCGAAATCAGCCCCAGCATTTT
TRBV7-2	16	NA	NA	TRBJ2-4	CASSPPPSIAKNIQYF	TGTGCCAGCAGCCCGCCCCCCTCGATAGCCAAAAACATTCAGTACTTC
TRBV27	16	NA	TRBD1	TRBJ2-6	CASSLPTGAGANVLTF	TGCGCCAGCAGTTTACCTACAGGGGCTGGGGCCAACGTCCTGACTTTC
TRBV20-1	15	NA	TRBD1	TRBJ2-3	CSARDYTGDTDTQYF	TGCAGTGCTAGAGATTATACAGGGGACACAGATACGCAGTATTTT
TRBV25-1	14	NA	NA	TRBJ1-1	CASSEWGGDTEAFF	TGTGCCAGCAGTGAATGGGGGGGAGACACTGAAGCTTTCTTT
TRBV27	15	NA	NA	TRBJ1-1	CASSLHYRLNTEAFF	TGTGCCAGCAGTTTGCACTACAGGTTGAACACTGAAGCTTTCTTT
TRBV6-5	13	once	NA	TRBJ2-1	CASSYAPGNEQFF	TGTGCCAGCAGTTACGCCCCCGGCAATGAGCAGTTCTTC
TRBV20-1	13	NA	NA	TRBJ1-4	CSAGVGQDEKLFF	TGCAGTGCCGGAGTTGGGCAGGATGAAAAACTGTTTTTT
TRBV27	15	NA	NA	TRBJ2-7	CASSLTGPNTYEQYF	TGTGCCAGCAGTTTGACAGGCCCCAATACCTACGAGCAGTACTTC
TRBV29-1	11	few	NA	TRBJ1-2	CSVDRAYGYTF	TGCAGCGTTGACCGAGCTTATGGCTACACCTTC
TRBV6-5	14	few	TRBD1	TRBJ2-7	CASSPGTGIHEQYF	TGTGCCAGCAGTCCCGGGACAGGGATTCACGAGCAGTACTTC
TRBV5-1	14	many	TRBD1	TRBJ1-2	CASSPGQGLYGYTF	TGTGCCAGCAGCCCCGGACAGGGGTTGTATGGCTACACCTTC
TRBV4-1	14	NA	NA	TRBJ1-1	CASSQRELWAEAFF	TGCGCCAGCAGCCAGCGGGAGCTGTGGGCTGAAGCTTTCTTT